The clone carrying this T cell receptor (beta chain) was counted a few times. Antigen unknown. PCR was performed a second time for about 6 to 11 cycles using a sample-barcoded 5' primer and a J-beta primer mix. Paired-end reads containing CDR3 totaled no fewer than 3 million for each sample. A single record per CDR3 protein comes from TCRdb applying MiXCR to the 5' RACE reads. The sample has about 760,000 distinct CDR3 sequences; around a quarter are singletons. This sample stems from a study of blood T cells in healthy people across ages. Whole-study results and caveats: Estimated diversity, derived from one million T cells, was regarded as an underestimate.

The CDR3 is 15 residues long. Germline CDR1 and CDR2: SGHRS and YFSETQ. Trimming cost V 6 bases and J 1 base, with 13 bases left between them. Separately, the same data were catalogued under a study of T cells of mothers and their children. That publication notes: Related mother-child pairs showed slightly higher but non-significant overlap than unrelated pairs.

The clonotype comes from a boy younger than 18 in good health. The sample was blood. The chain is built from TRBV5-1 and TRBJ2-2; D is ambiguous. CDR3 protein: CASKSTSENTGELFF. The CDR3 coding sequence is TGCGCCAGCAAATCGACCTCTGAGAACACCGGGGAGCTGTTTTTT. The full variable domain, its missing parts supplied by reference TRBV5-1 and TRBJ2-2, is KAGVTQTPRYLIKTRGQQVTLSCSPISGHRSVSWYQQTPGQGLQFLFEYFSETQRNKGNFPGRFSGRQFSNSRSEMNVSTLELGDSALYLCASKSTSENTGELFFGEGSRLTVL.